Detailed here is one T cell receptor (beta chain). This clone turned up a few times. It has no known antigen specificity. Qualities for individual bases were not recorded, and no much larger clone is one base off. The sample comes from a study of control samples from healthy donors and cancer patients (dated by TCRdb to the early 2020s). The library was made by the immunoSEQ multiplex PCR assay. Here the immuneACCESS table is served through TCRdb, limited to in-frame sequences with V and J called. Missing clones are a known gap in these copies; in checked studies unresolved V genes cover under half, and the rest lacks a known reason. Within this sample are over 85,000 clones, with roughly 90% of them counted one time only. 3.7% of the sample is taken by the ten largest. At the junction V is shortened by 3 bases and J by 2 bases; bases outside the gene matches: 4. Measured from the cysteine to the phenylalanine, the CDR3 is 14 residues long. Only the CDR3 portion is preserved as DNA: 42 bases, with reading frame beginning at the first base. CDR1 and CDR2 (KGHSY, FQNENV) derive from the germline V gene.

Source material: PBMCs. The source of this sequence is a woman in her sixties with lung cancer. The chain joins TRBV16 to TRBJ2-7; a stretch of 7 junction bases matches TRBD1. CDR3 protein: CASSHSGQPYEQYF. The nucleotides read TGTGCCAGCAGCCACTCGGGACAGCCCTACGAGCAGTACTTC.